These 6 T cell receptor beta chains came from one sample sequenced in a study of T cells after posttransplantation cyclophosphamide. A marrow graft followed busulfan-fludarabine conditioning, with cyclophosphamide on days +3 and +4. This table comes from immunoSEQ multiplex PCR, and its TCRdb copy is limited to in-frame clones, with some not included. The data hold several thousand clones, with nearly 85% observed a single time. This sample comprised CD4+ T cells sorted from blood, obtained just over 240 days after a stem cell transplant with posttransplant cyclophosphamide. The receptors were sampled from a young adult male patient who received an allogeneic stem cell transplant from a related donor, was CMV-positive, and had no GVHD. The graft donor may have contributed some T cells.

This clone was seen once. V usage is TRBV11-3 and J usage is TRBJ2-6; 9 nucleotides agree with TRBD1. This CDR3 spans 15 amino acids. Germline assignment: CDR1 SGHNT and CDR2 YENEEA. V lost 5 bases and J lost 2; bases outside the gene matches: 1. The CDR3 nucleotides read TGTGCCAGCAGCGGACAGGGGACTGGGGCCAACGTCCTGACTTTC. Protein: CASSGQGTGANVLTF.

The V gene is TRBV5-1, the J gene TRBJ2-2; D not certain. The CDR3 runs to 12 residues. Trimming removed 0 bases at V and 6 bases at J, with 3 bases between. Looked up from germline, CDR1 is SGHRS and CDR2 is YFSETQ. The CDR3 DNA reads TGCGCCAGCAGCTTGGTAGCCGGGGAGCTGTTTTTT. This sequence encodes CASSLVAGELFF.

In its sample, this clone was seen once. The J gene is TRBJ2-1, the V gene TRBV9, with 9 bases fitting TRBD2. J lost 7 bases, V lost 0 bases, and 17 bases had no gene match. This CDR3 is 19 amino acids long. Per germline, CDR1 SGDLS and CDR2 YYNGEE. CDR3 nucleotide sequence: TGTGCCAGCAGCGTAGATTACGGGCGGGAGGGCGTTTGGGTGAATGAGCAGTTCTTC. Protein: CASSVDYGREGVWVNEQFF. The full variable domain, rest sourced from reference TRBV9 and TRBJ2-1, is DSGVTQTPKHLITATGQRVTLRCSPRSGDLSVYWYQQSLDQGLQFLIQYYNGEERAKGNILERFSAQQFPDLHSELNLSSLELGDSALYFCASSVDYGREGVWVNEQFFGPGTRLTVL.

This clone was counted a single time. V usage is TRBV5-6 and J usage is TRBJ2-1, with TRBD2 matching 11 bases. This CDR3 spans 15 amino acids. Germline values: CDR1 SGHDT, CDR2 YYEEEE. J gave up 7 bases and V 1 base, and 4 bases lay outside the gene matches. The CDR3, as DNA: TGTGCCAGCAGCTTGTTAGCGGGGGGGCCTAATGAGCAGTTCTTC. It codes for CASSLLAGGPNEQFF.

The chain links TRBV7-8 to TRBJ2-5; D is uncertain. Trimming stripped 5 bases from V and 5 bases from J, with 9 bases between. CDR1 and CDR2 (germline): SGHVS, FQNEAQ. CDR3 length: 12 amino acids. CDR3: CASSLFTETQYF. DNA of the CDR3: TGTGCCAGCAGCCTATTTACGGAGACCCAGTACTTC.

The chain is built from TRBV28 and TRBJ2-7, with TRBD2 identical over 8 bases. Per the germline V gene, CDR1 is MDHEN and CDR2 is SYDVKM. V dropped 5 bases and J dropped 3; count of bases not matched to a gene: 9. The CDR3 is made up of 15 amino acids. The DNA of the CDR3 is TGTGCCAGCAGTCCTGTTACTAGCGGACACTACGAGCAGTACTTC. Amino acid sequence: CASSPVTSGHYEQYF.